This T cell receptor (beta chain) was sequenced during a study of T cell therapy after organ transplantation. Notes on the study in general: Few nonresponder expansions may reflect low coverage from poor CD8+ yield. Post-therapy CD8 clonality change correlated inversely with pretherapy clonality.

Concerning this clone: Its antigen remains unknown.

Germline CDR1 and CDR2: SGDLS and YYNGEE. The CDR3 covers 22 residues. V shed 0 bases, J shed 2 bases, and the junction held 20 bases outside the gene matches. Clones were sequenced by immunoSEQ multiplex PCR, and TCRdb holds only the in-frame ones, with some missing. The data hold approximately 52,000 clones, with 94% observed a single time. The V call is TRBV9, the J call TRBJ2-3; TRBD2 matches 11 bases. The input for sequencing was CD8+ T cells from blood, taken before autologous CMV-specific T cell therapy. The receptor was isolated from a human patient who had received a solid organ transplant and had CMV disease. DNA for the CDR3: TGTGCCAGCAGCGTAGATGGACTGGGAATAGCGGGAGGGAGTTTGGCCACAGATACGCAGTATTTT. Protein: CASSVDGLGIAGGSLATDTQYF.